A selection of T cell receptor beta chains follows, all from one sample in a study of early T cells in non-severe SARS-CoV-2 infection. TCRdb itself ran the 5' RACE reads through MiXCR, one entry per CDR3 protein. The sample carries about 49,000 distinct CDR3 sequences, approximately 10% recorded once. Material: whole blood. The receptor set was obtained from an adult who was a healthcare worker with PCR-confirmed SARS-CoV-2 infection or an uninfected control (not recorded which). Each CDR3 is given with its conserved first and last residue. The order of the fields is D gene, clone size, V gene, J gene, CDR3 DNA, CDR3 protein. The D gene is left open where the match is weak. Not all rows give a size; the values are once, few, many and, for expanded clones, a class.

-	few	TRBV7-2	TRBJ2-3	TGTGCCAGCAGCTTAAGCCCCTTCGACAGAACTCGGAATACGCAGTATTTT	CASSLSPFDRTRNTQYF
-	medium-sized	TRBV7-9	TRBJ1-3	TGTGCCAGCAGCTTAGTCCAATTGGTTGGAGGAAACACCATATATTTT	CASSLVQLVGGNTIYF
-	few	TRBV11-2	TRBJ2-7	TGTGCCAGCACCGCCGGGAGCGAGCAGTACTTC	CASTAGSEQYF
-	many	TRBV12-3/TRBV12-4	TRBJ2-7	TGTGCCAGCAGTTTGTACTACGAGCAGTACTTC	CASSLYYEQYF
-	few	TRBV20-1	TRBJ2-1	TGCAGTGCTAGCACTAGTGCCTTCCACAATGAGCAGTTCTTC	CSASTSAFHNEQFF
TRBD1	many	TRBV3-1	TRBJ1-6	TGTGCCAGCAGCTACCAGGGGGGGGGCAATTCACCCCTCCACTTT	CASSYQGGGNSPLHF
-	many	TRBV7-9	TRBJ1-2	TGTGCCAGCAGCTTAGCTTCCACCTATGGCTACACCTTC	CASSLASTYGYTF
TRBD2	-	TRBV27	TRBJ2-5	TGTGCCAGCTGCGCCCTGGGACTAGCGGGAGATGGAACCCAGTACTTC	CASCALGLAGDGTQYF
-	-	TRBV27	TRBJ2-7	TGTGCCAGCAGTCCTGGACACCGCTCCTACGAGCAGTACTTC	CASSPGHRSYEQYF
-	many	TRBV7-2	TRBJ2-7	TGTGCCAGCAGCTTAGATTCTCGATCCTACGAGCAGTACTTC	CASSLDSRSYEQYF
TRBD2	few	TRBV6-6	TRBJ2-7	TGTGCCAGCAGTCCCGACGTGGGAGGGGCACGGGAGCAGTACTTC	CASSPDVGGAREQYF
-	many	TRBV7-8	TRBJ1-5	TGTGCCAGCAGCCCCGACCCAAGCAATCAGCCCCAGCATTTT	CASSPDPSNQPQHF
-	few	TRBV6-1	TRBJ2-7	TGTGCCAGCACCCCCTTAAGTGGGGAAGCGGAGCAGTACTTC	CASTPLSGEAEQYF
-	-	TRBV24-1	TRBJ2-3	TGTGCCACCAGCGGGGGACGGGGAATAGATACGCAGTATTTT	CATSGGRGIDTQYF
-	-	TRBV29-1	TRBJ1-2	TGCAGCGCCCCGCGGGGACGCGGGGGCTACACCTTC	CSAPRGRGGYTF
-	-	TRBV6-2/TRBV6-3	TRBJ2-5	TGTGCCAGCAGTTACACCTTCAGGGCAGGAGAATTCCAAGAGACCCAGTACTTC	CASSYTFRAGEFQETQYF
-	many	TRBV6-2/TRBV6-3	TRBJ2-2	TGTGCCAGCAGTCAGGAGGCACTTTGGACCGGGGAGCTGTTTTTT	CASSQEALWTGELFF
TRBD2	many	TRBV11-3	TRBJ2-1	TGTGCCAGCAGCTTAGGCGGGAGCTACAATGAGCAGTTCTTC	CASSLGGSYNEQFF
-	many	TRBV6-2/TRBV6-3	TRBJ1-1	TGTGCCAGCAGTTACTCCTCAGGGTCTCGCGCTTTCTTT	CASSYSSGSRAFF
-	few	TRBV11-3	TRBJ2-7	TGTGCCAGCAGCTCTCGAACCGGGACGCGTACCTACGAGCAGTACTTC	CASSSRTGTRTYEQYF
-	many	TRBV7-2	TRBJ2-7	TGTGCCAGCAGCGCTTCCGGGACCACCGCCAGGGAGCAGTACTTC	CASSASGTTAREQYF
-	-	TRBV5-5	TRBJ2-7	TGTGCCAGCAGCTTGGGCCTAAGGGGTGCCTACGAGCAGTACTTC	CASSLGLRGAYEQYF
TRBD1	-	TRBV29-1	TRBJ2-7	TGCAGCGTTGAAGGGCCGGGACAGACCTACGAGCGGTACTTC	CSVEGPGQTYERYF
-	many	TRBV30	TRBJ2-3	TGTGCCTGGAGCCAGACAGATACGCAGTATTTT	CAWSQTDTQYF
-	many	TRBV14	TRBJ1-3	TGTGCCAGCAGCCAAGATATGGTGACGAGAAACACCATATATTTT	CASSQDMVTRNTIYF
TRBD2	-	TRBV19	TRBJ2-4	TGTGCCAGCCGTAGCGGGAGGGGTGGAAACATTCAGTACTTC	CASRSGRGGNIQYF
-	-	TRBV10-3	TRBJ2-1	TGTGCCATCAGTGAACCTTACAATGAGCAGTTCTTC	CAISEPYNEQFF
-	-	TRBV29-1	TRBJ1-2	TGCAGCGTTGCGGTCGGGAGGCATGGCTACACCTTC	CSVAVGRHGYTF
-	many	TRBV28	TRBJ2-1	TGTGCCAGCAGTCCGGAAGGTGAGCAGTTCTTC	CASSPEGEQFF
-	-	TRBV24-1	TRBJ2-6	TGTGCCACCAGTGACCCGGACAGCTCTGGGGCCAACGTCCTGACTTTC	CATSDPDSSGANVLTF
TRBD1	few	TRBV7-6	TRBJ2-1	TGTGCCAACAGCTTAGCGCAGGGGGCCCTCAATGAGCAGTTCTTC	CANSLAQGALNEQFF
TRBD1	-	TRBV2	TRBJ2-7	TGTGCCAGCAGTAGAATGTCAAGGACAGGGGGCTTCGAGCAGTACTTC	CASSRMSRTGGFEQYF
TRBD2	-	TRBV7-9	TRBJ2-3	TGTGCCAGCAGTTCCGGACTAGCGGGACCTAGCACAGATACGCAGTATTTT	CASSSGLAGPSTDTQYF
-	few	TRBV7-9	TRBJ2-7	TGTGCCAGCAGCCGCACGCACGAGCAGTACTTC	CASSRTHEQYF
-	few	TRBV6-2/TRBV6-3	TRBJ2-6	TGTGCCAGCCTATTGGGCGGGACCGGGGCCAACGTCCTGACTTTC	CASLLGGTGANVLTF
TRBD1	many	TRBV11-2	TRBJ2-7	TGTGCCAGCAGCTTAGGGCAGGGGGAGCCGTACGAGCAGTACTTC	CASSLGQGEPYEQYF
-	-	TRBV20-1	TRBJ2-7	TGCAGTGCTAGCGGGGGTTACTACGAGCAGTACTTC	CSASGGYYEQYF
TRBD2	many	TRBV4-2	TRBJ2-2	TGTGCCAGCAGCCAAGATCCTAGCGGGGGGGCCGGGGAGCTGTTTTTT	CASSQDPSGGAGELFF
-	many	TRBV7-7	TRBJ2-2	TGTGCTAGCAGCTTAAATGGCGGGGAGCTGTTTTTT	CASSLNGGELFF
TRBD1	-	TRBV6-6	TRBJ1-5	TGTGCCAGCAGTTACCCCCCGGACAGGGGCAATCAGCCCCAGCATTTT	CASSYPPDRGNQPQHF
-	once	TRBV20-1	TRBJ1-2	TGCAGTGCTAGTAAGACAACGCAGGACTACACCTTC	CSASKTTQDYTF
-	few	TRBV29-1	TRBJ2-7	TGCAGCGTTGAGGAGGGGGCCTACGAGCAGTACTTC	CSVEEGAYEQYF
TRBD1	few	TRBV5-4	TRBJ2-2	TGTGCCAGCAGTTTGAGGGGGCCGAACACCGGGGAGCTGTTTTTT	CASSLRGPNTGELFF
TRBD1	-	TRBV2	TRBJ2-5	TGTGCCAGCAGTGGACAGGGGATGTGGGAGACCCAGTACTTC	CASSGQGMWETQYF
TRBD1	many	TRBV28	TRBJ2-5	TGTGCCAGCAGCCCTGGGACAGCCCTAGAGACCCAGTACTTC	CASSPGTALETQYF
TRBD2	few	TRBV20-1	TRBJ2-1	TGCAGCGAGGGAGGACTAGCGGGGCCAGTGGAGCAGTTCTTC	CSEGGLAGPVEQFF
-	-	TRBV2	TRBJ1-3	TGTGCCAGCAGTGACGGGATTTTTGGAAACACCATATATTTT	CASSDGIFGNTIYF
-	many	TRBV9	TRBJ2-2	TGTGCCAGCAGCGTAGAGGCGATATCGAACACCGGGGAGCTGTTTTTT	CASSVEAISNTGELFF
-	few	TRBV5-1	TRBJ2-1	TGCGCCAGCAGCTTGGAGGCCCACACCAATGAGCAGTTCTTC	CASSLEAHTNEQFF
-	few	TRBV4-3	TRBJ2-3	TGCGCCAGCAGCCCCGGGACCACAGATACGCAGTATTTT	CASSPGTTDTQYF
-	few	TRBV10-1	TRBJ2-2	TGCGCCAGCAGTGAAGGGGACACCGGGGAGCTGTTTTTT	CASSEGDTGELFF